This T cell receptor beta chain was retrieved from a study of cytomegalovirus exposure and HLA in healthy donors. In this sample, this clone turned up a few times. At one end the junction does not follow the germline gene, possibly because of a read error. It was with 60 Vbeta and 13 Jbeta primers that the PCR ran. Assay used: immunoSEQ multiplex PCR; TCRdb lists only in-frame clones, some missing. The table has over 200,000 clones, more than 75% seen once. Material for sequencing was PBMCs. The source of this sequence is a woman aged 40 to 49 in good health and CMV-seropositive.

CDR3 protein: CASSLSGGAPRELF. The CDR3 DNA follows: TGTGCCAGCAGTTTATCAGGAGGGGCCCCCAGGGAACTCTTT. This chain links TRBV28 with TRBJ1-1; TRBD1 is a possible D gene (5 bases). Germline values: CDR1 MDHEN, CDR2 SYDVKM. The CDR3 consists of 14 residues.